This T cell receptor beta chain appears in the sequencing data of a study of blood T cell repertoires in COVID-19. Study background: Sites across the United States, Italy and Spain contributed samples from acute and convalescent COVID-19.

V lost 0 bases, J lost 3 bases, and 6 bases stayed unmatched. The CDR3 contains 17 residues. The germline CDR1 and CDR2 sequences are LGHNA and YSLEER. Original analysis: Amplification with reference gene primers provided the estimates of nucleated cell counts. Some clones are missing from TCRdb's copy, which holds only in-frame ones; the method was immunoSEQ multiplex PCR. For V, J and clone size, that table is used; D and trimming come from the DNA. This sample has approximately 220,000 clones; about nine tenths occur once, and the top ten carry around 0.72%. The J gene is TRBJ1-3, the V gene TRBV4-3, with 9 bases lining up with TRBD1. This clonotype originated in a middle-aged man with acute or convalescent COVID-19. Material for sequencing was peripheral blood. This chain's CDR3 is CASSQEEGTGNGNTIYF. The CDR3 DNA reads TGCGCCAGCAGCCAAGAGGAAGGGACAGGGAATGGAAACACCATATATTTT.